The sequence of this T cell receptor (beta chain) was determined in a study of early T cells in non-severe SARS-CoV-2 infection. Study summary: Bulk RNA isolated from unsorted whole blood underwent sequencing; chains were not paired. Study-wide results and limits: Anti-spike CD8 responses were favored by VDJdb matching, which missed private and CD4 specificities.

About this clonotype itself: No antigen is known for it.

cDNA molecules, individually, were tagged with unique molecular identifiers. In TCRdb, the 5' RACE reads were re-called with MiXCR into one record per CDR3 protein. The table shows some 57,000 distinct CDR3 sequences, with 8.5% to 12% occurring only once. The CDR3 has 13 amino acids. Germline V gene sequence: CDR1 SQVTM, CDR2 ANQGSEA. V shed 4 bases and J shed 10 bases, with 17 bases lying between them. The chain carries TRBV29-1 and TRBJ2-1; the D is unclear. This TCR was sampled from an adult who was a healthcare worker with PCR-confirmed SARS-CoV-2 infection or an uninfected control (not recorded which). The sequenced sample was whole blood. The CDR3 spells CSVGYVLRDEQFF. The CDR3 DNA reads as TGCAGCGTTGGCTATGTCCTGAGAGACGAGCAGTTCTTC.